This passage covers 9 T cell receptor beta chains from one sample sequenced in a study of PD-1 blockade in classical Hodgkin lymphoma. Each patient's relapse followed autologous stem cell transplantation, and brentuximab vedotin exposure varied. Repertoires were generated with immunoSEQ multiplex PCR, while TCRdb's copy carries only in-frame clones and drops some. The profile shows 150,000 or so clones, around four fifths of them singletons. Sequenced here: peripheral blood mononuclear cells (PBMCs), sampled before the second cycle of nivolumab. The receptor source for this set is a human donor with classical Hodgkin lymphoma.

The genes are TRBV19 and TRBJ2-5; no reliable D call. The assigned J gene may be wrong: the sequence end matches TRBJ2-7 better. Germline assignment: CDR1 LNHDA and CDR2 SQIVND (reference sequence). CDR3 length equals 13 residues. Here the CDR3 DNA reads TGTGCCAGTAGTATAGATCTGGGTTACGAGCAGTACTTC. Its translation: CASSIDLGYEQYF.

V is TRBV7-2 and J is TRBJ2-2; D not resolved. This CDR3 comprises 15 residues. V lost 5 bases, J lost 4 bases, and 14 bases lay in between. Looked up from germline, CDR1 is SGHTA and CDR2 is FQGNSA. CDR3 coding DNA: TGTGCCAGCAGCGAGCAGGCTTTCCGCACCGGGGAGCTGTTTTTT. Its protein product is CASSEQAFRTGELFF.

This clone was recorded only once. The chain combines TRBV7-3 with TRBJ2-1; D tentatively fits TRBD1 or TRBD2 (6 bases each). The germline V gene encodes CDR1 SGHTA and CDR2 FQGTGA. Trimming left V 2 bases short and J 3 bases short, with 14 bases between. The CDR3 runs 16 residues. CDR3 in amino acids: CASSLGLGGIYNEQFF. The CDR3 region has the DNA TGTGCCAGCAGCTTAGGACTCGGGGGCATCTACAATGAGCAGTTCTTC.

The rearrangement links TRBV10-3 to TRBJ2-7, with D perhaps TRBD1 (6 bases). The CDR3 has 14 amino acids. Between the trimmed V and J ends, which lost 3 bases and 0 bases, there was a span of 9 bases. Germline assignment: CDR1 ENHRY and CDR2 SYGVKD. The chain's CDR3 is CAISEDRSSYEQYF. CDR3 in DNA: TGTGCCATCAGTGAAGACAGGAGCTCCTACGAGCAGTACTTC.

This chain joins TRBV19 and TRBJ1-2; D might be TRBD1 (5 bases). The CDR3 has 13 amino acids. Germline CDR1 and CDR2: LNHDA and SQIVND (reference sequence). The V end lost 5 bases, the J end lost 6 bases, and 13 bases lay between the germline ends. The CDR3 DNA follows: TGTGCCAGTAGTTTGGGGCGCCTGGATGGCTACACCTTC. Translation gives CASSLGRLDGYTF.

V and J are TRBV7-9 and TRBJ2-2; 11 bases agree with TRBD1. With 5 bases clipped from V and 6 bases from J, the junction kept 11 bases outside the gene matches. CDR1 and CDR2 (germline): SEHNR, FQNEAQ (reference sequence). This CDR3 region has 17 residues. The CDR3 sequence is CASSRVRTGGAAGELFF. Written as DNA, the CDR3 is TGTGCCAGCAGCCGCGTCCGGACAGGGGGCGCGGCCGGGGAGCTGTTTTTT.

This chain joins TRBV7-8 and TRBJ1-2, with D perhaps matching TRBD1 (6 bases). The CDR3 is 18 amino acids. V dropped 5 bases and J dropped 0 bases, with 22 bases sitting between them. Germline CDR1 reads SGHVS; CDR2 reads FQNEAQ. CDR3 bases: TGTGCCAGCAGCGCGAGAGAACAGGGCTACCCAGCTAACTATGGCTACACCTTC. This sequence encodes CASSAREQGYPANYGYTF. Full variable domain (missing parts from reference TRBV7-8 and TRBJ1-2): GAGVSQSPRYKVAKRGQDVALRCDPISGHVSLFWYQQALGQGPEFLTYFQNEAQLDKSGLPSDRFFAERPEGSVSTLKIQRTQQEDSAVYLCASSAREQGYPANYGYTFGSGTRLTVV.

The genes are TRBV11-3 and TRBJ2-5, with a possible D match to TRBD1 (7 bases). Germline CDR1 is SGHNT and CDR2 is YENEEA. CDR3 length: 13 amino acids. The germline V and J ends were trimmed by 4 bases and 5 bases, with 11 bases remaining between them. CDR3 DNA sequence: TGTGCCAGCAGCTCGACAGGGAGGGAGACCCAGTACTTC. Translating it yields CASSSTGRETQYF.

The gene calls are TRBV18 and TRBJ2-1; 12 bases match TRBD2. The germline gives CDR1 KGHSH, CDR2 LQKENI. Germline trimming cut 5 bases from V and 2 bases from J; bases unmatched to any gene: 7. The CDR3 is 17 amino acids. Written as DNA, the CDR3 is TGTGCCAGCTCATCCGGACTAGCGGGGTCTCCCTACAATGAGCAGTTCTTC. This translates into CASSSGLAGSPYNEQFF.